These 18 T cell receptor beta chains were sequenced from one sample in a study of T cell changes during pregnancy in multiple sclerosis. Method: immunoSEQ multiplex PCR; TCRdb's copy keeps in-frame clones and lacks some. The sample has some 48,000 clones, 85% to 95% seen once. The source was CD8+ T cells from peripheral blood mononuclear cells, collected in the first trimester of pregnancy. The receptors derive from a female donor with multiple sclerosis, enrolled in a pregnancy study.

This clone was seen only once. The rearrangement uses TRBV7-9 and TRBJ2-7; TRBD2 aligns across 11 bases. Germline CDR1 is SEHNR and CDR2 is FQNEAQ (reference sequence). Losses at the gene ends were 6 bases for V and 4 bases for J; bases not matched to a gene: 8. The CDR3 runs to 15 residues. Written as DNA, the CDR3 is TGTGCCAGCAGGTCCACTAGCGGGAGACCTTACGAGCAGTACTTC. Translation: CASRSTSGRPYEQYF.

The J gene is TRBJ1-5, the V gene TRBV6-6, with 8 bases matching TRBD1. This CDR3 comprises 15 residues. V lost 6 bases and J lost 4; bases outside the gene matches: 8. CDR1 MNHNY and CDR2 SVGAGI come from the germline V gene (reference sequence). CDR3 sequence (DNA): TGTGCCAGCAGCCACGGGACAGGAGTTAATCAGCCCCAGCATTTT. Translation gives CASSHGTGVNQPQHF.

The chain links TRBV5-1 to TRBJ2-1, with 12 nucleotides matching TRBD2. CDR1 SGHRS and CDR2 YFSETQ come from the germline V gene. This CDR3 has 16 amino acids. V shed 4 bases, J shed 5 bases, and the junction held 7 bases outside the gene matches. CDR3 DNA sequence: TGCGCCAGCAGCCCCGAGACTAGCGGGAGACACAATGAGCAGTTCTTC. Encoded protein: CASSPETSGRHNEQFF. The complete variable domain, with remaining parts taken from reference TRBV5-1 and TRBJ2-1, reads KAGVTQTPRYLIKTRGQQVTLSCSPISGHRSVSWYQQTPGQGLQFLFEYFSETQRNKGNFPGRFSGRQFSNSRSEMNVSTLELGDSALYLCASSPETSGRHNEQFFGPGTRLTVL.

V is TRBV6-5 and J is TRBJ2-7, with 11 nucleotides matching TRBD2. Per germline, CDR1 MNHEY and CDR2 SVGAGI. CDR3 length: 14 amino acids. J lost 5 bases, V lost 4 bases, and 4 bases had no gene match. CDR3 in amino acids: CASSFSGRANEQYF. The DNA of the CDR3 is TGTGCCAGCAGTTTTAGCGGGAGGGCCAACGAGCAGTACTTC.

This chain connects TRBV5-1 to TRBJ1-1; no firm D call. The CDR3 is made up of 17 amino acids. Trimming removed 1 base from V and 3 bases from J, with 19 bases in between. Germline CDR1 SGHRS, CDR2 YFSETQ. DNA for the CDR3: TGCGCCAGCAGCTTGTACCCCCCTGGACTAAGGCACACTGAAGCTTTCTTT. Translating gives CASSLYPPGLRHTEAFF. Supplemented by reference TRBV5-1 and TRBJ1-1, the full variable domain reads KAGVTQTPRYLIKTRGQQVTLSCSPISGHRSVSWYQQTPGQGLQFLFEYFSETQRNKGNFPGRFSGRQFSNSRSEMNVSTLELGDSALYLCASSLYPPGLRHTEAFFGQGTRLTVV.

V is TRBV7-3 and J is TRBJ2-3, with TRBD1 matching 10 bases. The trim removed 5 bases at V and 2 bases at J, leaving 7 bases unmatched. Germline CDR1 and CDR2: SGHTA and FQGTGA. There are 16 residues in the CDR3. Written as DNA, the CDR3 is TGTGCCAGCAGCAACGGACAGGGGGGTTACACAGATACGCAGTATTTT. It is translated as CASSNGQGGYTDTQYF. Filled out from reference TRBV7-3 and TRBJ2-3, the complete variable domain reads GAGVSQTPSNKVTEKGKYVELRCDPISGHTALYWYRQSLGQGPEFLIYFQGTGAADDSGLPNDRFFAVRPEGSVSTLKIQRTERGDSAVYLCASSNGQGGYTDTQYFGPGTRLTVL.

The V gene is TRBV7-9, the J gene TRBJ2-2, with D unresolved. V lost 4 bases and J lost 1, with 7 bases in between. The germline V gene encodes CDR1 SEHNR and CDR2 FQNEAQ (reference sequence). CDR3 length equals 14 residues. This CDR3 is CASSSRQNTGELFF. The CDR3 DNA sequence: TGTGCCAGCAGCTCGAGACAGAACACCGGGGAGCTGTTTTTT.

This sequence joins TRBV7-9 and TRBJ2-7, with TRBD1 matching 7 bases. V shed 4 bases and J 3 bases; nucleotides not matched to a gene: 6. CDR1 is SEHNR and CDR2 is FQNEAQ in the germline V gene (reference sequence). There are 14 residues in the CDR3. CDR3 sequence: CASSSWDRRYEQYF. CDR3 DNA sequence: TGTGCCAGCAGCTCATGGGACAGACGCTACGAGCAGTACTTC.

The chain recombines TRBV2 with TRBJ2-3; TRBD2 matches 8 bases. V shed 2 bases and J 4 bases; nucleotides not matched to a gene: 11. Germline V gene data show CDR1 as SNHLY and CDR2 as FYNNEI. The CDR3 runs to 17 residues. The CDR3 spells CASSEFPTSETADTQYF. DNA for the CDR3: TGTGCCAGCAGTGAATTTCCGACTAGCGAAACCGCAGATACGCAGTATTTT.

The chain has TRBV28 and TRBJ2-1; TRBD2 aligns across 13 bases. Trimming removed 5 bases from V and 5 bases from J; junction bases left unmatched: 6. CDR1 is MDHEN and CDR2 is SYDVKM in the germline V gene. CDR3 length: 16 amino acids. This CDR3 is CASSRPTSGRDNEQFF. CDR3 bases: TGTGCCAGCAGTCGGCCTACTAGCGGGAGGGACAATGAGCAGTTCTTC.

This clone was counted a single time. This rearrangement joins TRBV6-6 to TRBJ2-1; the match to TRBD2 covers 10 bases. The CDR3 has 13 amino acids. J gave up 10 bases and V 2 bases, and 2 bases lay outside the gene matches. Germline V gene sequence: CDR1 MNHNY, CDR2 SVGAGI (reference sequence). DNA of the CDR3: TGTGCCAGCAGTTACGTACTAGCGGGGGAGCAGTTCTTC. It encodes CASSYVLAGEQFF.

The J gene is TRBJ2-7, the V gene TRBV5-1; D might be TRBD1 (6 bases). The V gene's germline CDR1 is SGHRS and CDR2 YFSETQ. Trimming removed 6 bases from V and 4 bases from J, with 8 bases in between. The length of the CDR3 is 11 residues. Here the CDR3 reads CASTQGYEQYF. The CDR3 DNA follows: TGCGCCAGCACCCAGGGGTACGAGCAGTACTTC.

The genes are TRBV30 and TRBJ1-3, with 7 positions matching TRBD1. Unmatched junction bases numbered 11, after V lost 3 bases and J lost 6 bases. There are 15 residues in the CDR3. CDR1 and CDR2 (germline): GTSNPN, SVGIG (reference sequence). CDR3 coding DNA: TGTGCCTGGAGCTTACACCCGGGACAGCAAAACACCATATATTTT. Protein product: CAWSLHPGQQNTIYF.

This clone appeared once. The genes are TRBV4-2 and TRBJ1-2; the D gene is possibly TRBD1 (5 bases). V was clipped by 4 bases and J by 10 bases, with 19 bases between them. The CDR3 sequence is 14 residues long. Germline V gene data show CDR1 as LGHNA and CDR2 as YNFKEQ. CDR3 sequence reads: CASSPLGTRGTYTF. Here the CDR3 DNA reads TGTGCCAGCAGCCCTTTGGGGACCCGGGGGACCTACACCTTC.

The V gene is TRBV27, the J gene TRBJ2-5; 9 bases line up with TRBD2. J gave up 1 base and V 6 bases, and 3 bases lay outside the gene matches. Germline lookup yields CDR1 MNHEY and CDR2 SMNVEV (reference sequence). The CDR3 totals 14 residues. This CDR3 is CASRGLASQETQYF. CDR3 coding DNA: TGTGCCAGCAGGGGACTAGCAAGCCAAGAGACCCAGTACTTC.

The V and J genes are TRBV11-2 and TRBJ1-2; 7 bases are a match to TRBD1. The germline V gene has CDR1 SGHAT and CDR2 FQNNGV. There are 14 residues in the CDR3. V trimming: 0 bases; J trimming: 7 bases; junction bases outside the gene matches: 5. The CDR3 reads CASSLDPGGSGYTF. CDR3 bases: TGTGCCAGCAGCTTAGATCCAGGGGGTAGTGGCTACACCTTC.

V is TRBV7-9 and J is TRBJ2-7, with D perhaps TRBD2 (5 bases). Trimming pared 1 base from V and 4 bases from J, leaving 17 bases between. Germline-derived CDR1 and CDR2 are SEHNR and FQNEAQ (reference sequence). The CDR3 runs 16 residues. The chain's CDR3 is CASSLDSSLGLYEQYF. Written as DNA, the CDR3 is TGTGCCAGCAGCTTAGATTCGTCACTAGGTTTGTACGAGCAGTACTTC.

The J gene is TRBJ1-2, the V gene TRBV29-1; D is perhaps TRBD1 (5 bases). Trimming removed 1 base at V and 2 bases at J, with 14 bases between. The germline CDR1 and CDR2 sequences are SQVTM and ANQGSEA. The CDR3 consists of 15 residues. The CDR3 protein is CSVEGPRQRNYGYTF. In DNA, the CDR3 is TGCAGCGTTGAAGGCCCTCGACAGAGAAACTATGGCTACACCTTC.